One and the same sample provided the 2 T cell receptor beta chains below, sequenced in a study of prognosis after radiotherapy for stage I lung cancer. From genomic DNA, two-round multiplex PCR was used to amplify TCR beta CDR3. Each TRBV and TRBJ gene had its own primer in the first PCR round. TCRdb re-analysed the multiplex PCR reads in MiXCR, keeping a single row per CDR3 protein. Among about 27,000 distinct CDR3 sequences listed, about 30% were seen once. The sequencing used PBMCs, collected before or after stereotactic body radiation therapy (not recorded which). The receptors come from a donor aged 50 or older with non-small cell lung cancer.

This clonotype was seen at least ten times. The chain carries TRBV5-1 and TRBJ2-1, with 12 bases fitting TRBD2. The germline CDR1 and CDR2 sequences are SGHRS and YFSETQ. Germline trimming cut 4 bases from V and 3 bases from J; bases unmatched to any gene: 2. The CDR3 is 15 residues long. The CDR3, as DNA: TGCGCCAGCAGCCCGACTAGCGGGAGCTACAATGAGCAGTTCTTC. Its protein product is CASSPTSGSYNEQFF.

Notes on this clonotype: A far larger clone is a single base away, which makes a read error likely. This chain links TRBV6-5 with TRBJ1-1; no definite D call. The V gene lost 1 base and the J gene lost 6 bases, with 6 bases spanning the gap. Germline CDR1 MNHEY, CDR2 SVGAGI. CDR3 length: 12 amino acids. This CDR3 is CASSYCGSEAFF. The CDR3 region has the DNA TGTGCCAGCAGTTACTGTGGATCTGAAGCTTTCTTT.